The 29 T cell receptor beta chains below all came from one sample that was sequenced in a study of shared clonotypes between healthy human individuals. Only in-frame clones appear in the TCRdb table, and some are missing; sequencing was by immunoSEQ multiplex PCR. The sample lists over a million clones, approximately 80% occurring once. The specimen was memory CD4+ T cells from PBMCs. Subset noted: CD45RA-negative fraction. The receptors derive from a man between 18 and 29 years old in good health. Some clones in this sample may be carry-over from other donors' samples.

Details on this clone: Given a far larger clone just one base away, this is likely a sequencing read error. The sample has other DNA sequences that encode this CDR3 too. The chain is built from TRBV29-1 and TRBJ1-1, with D unclear. Germline V gene data show CDR1 as SQVTM and CDR2 as ANQGSEA. The CDR3 length is 13 residues. In DNA form, the CDR3 reads TGCAGCGTTGCCCGGGAACTGAACCCTGAAGCCTTCTTT. It is translated as CSVARELNPEAFF.

Written as DNA, the CDR3 is TGTGCCAGCAGCTTGGCTAGCTTTAGGATGGAGGATGAGCAGTTCTTC. Translation gives CASSLASFRMEDEQFF. The V gene is TRBV7-9, the J gene TRBJ2-1; TRBD2 might be the D (5 bases). The V and J ends lost 3 bases and 8 bases respectively, with 20 bases between them. Germline CDR1 SEHNR, CDR2 FQNEAQ (reference sequence). This CDR3 comprises 16 residues.

Comment on this clone: It differs at one base from a far larger clone, so likely a read error. The rearrangement uses TRBV6-1 and TRBJ1-5; the D gene is possibly TRBD1 (6 bases). The CDR3 contains 15 residues. CDR1 is MNHNS, CDR2 SASEGT, per germline. V was pared by 6 bases and J by 7 bases, with 19 bases between. In DNA form, the CDR3 reads TGTGCCAGCAGATCGGGCCCCGCAGGGGAGCAGCCCCAGCATTTT. It yields the protein CASRSGPAGEQPQHF.

With regard to this clone: One end of the junction does not line up with germline, which may come from a read error. The gene calls are TRBV7-2 and TRBJ2-7; D gene uncertain. Germline V gene lookup returns CDR1 SGHTA and CDR2 FQGNSA. This CDR3 comprises 12 residues. CDR3 sequence: CASTLSSYEQYF. In DNA form, the CDR3 reads TGTGCCAGCACCTTAAGCTCCTACGAGCAGTACTTC.

This chain connects TRBV20-1 to TRBJ2-1; D is possibly TRBD2 (5 bases). This CDR3 comprises 11 residues. V gave up 6 bases and J gave up 6 bases, with 9 bases separating them. The germline V gene encodes CDR1 DFQATT and CDR2 SNEGSKA (reference sequence). The CDR3 is CSATRSNEQFF. CDR3 DNA sequence: TGCAGTGCAACTAGGTCCAATGAGCAGTTCTTC.

The chain uses TRBV18 and TRBJ2-5; a possible D gene is TRBD2 (5 bases). The CDR3 totals 14 residues. The V gene's germline CDR1 is KGHSH and CDR2 LQKENI. The V end lost 4 bases, the J end lost 4 bases, and 13 bases lay between the germline ends. CDR3 sequence: CASSRSTGRETQYF. The CDR3 DNA is TGTGCCAGCTCACGCTCGACTGGGAGAGAGACCCAGTACTTC.

This chain uses TRBV5-1 with TRBJ2-3; 11 bases are a match to TRBD1. This CDR3 has 15 amino acids. J was trimmed by 3 bases and V by 4 bases; bases with no gene match: 4. Germline CDR1 and CDR2: SGHRS and YFSETQ. CDR3 DNA: TGCGCCAGCAGCGGCGGACAGGGGGCGACAGATACGCAGTATTTT. Translation gives CASSGGQGATDTQYF.

In its sample, this clone was seen a few times. This chain uses TRBV5-4 with TRBJ2-7; perhaps TRBD2 as D (5 bases). This CDR3 contains 15 residues. V lost 1 base to trimming and J lost 0 bases, with 11 bases between them. The germline CDR1 and CDR2 sequences are SGHNT and YYREEE (reference sequence). The CDR3 spells CASSLPGTLSYEQYF. The CDR3 region has the DNA TGTGCCAGCAGCTTGCCGGGAACCCTCTCCTACGAGCAGTACTTC.

This clone occurred once. CDR3 coding DNA: TGTGCCAGCAGCTTAGCCCAGTCTGGGGCCAACGTCCTGACTTTC. The encoded protein is CASSLAQSGANVLTF. The rearrangement joins TRBV7-8 to TRBJ2-6; D is unclear. Germline values: CDR1 SGHVS, CDR2 FQNEAQ. V shed 0 bases and J shed 1 base, with 4 bases lying between them. There are 15 residues in the CDR3. The entire variable domain, with the rest obtained from reference TRBV7-8 and TRBJ2-6, is as follows: GAGVSQSPRYKVAKRGQDVALRCDPISGHVSLFWYQQALGQGPEFLTYFQNEAQLDKSGLPSDRFFAERPEGSVSTLKIQRTQQEDSAVYLCASSLAQSGANVLTFGAGSRLTVL.

The chain joins TRBV6-5 to TRBJ2-7; tentatively, D is TRBD2 (6 bases). CDR3 length: 15 residues. V was clipped by 10 bases and J by 1 base, with 20 bases between them. Germline CDR1 MNHEY, CDR2 SVGAGI. Here the CDR3 DNA reads TGTGCCACCTCCCGATGGAGGGGCTCTTCCTACGAGCAGTACTTC. Protein product: CATSRWRGSSYEQYF.

The rearrangement links TRBV5-1 to TRBJ2-7; 7 bases map to TRBD1. Per germline, CDR1 SGHRS and CDR2 YFSETQ. This CDR3 has 15 residues. Trimming at V came to 2 bases and at J to 7 bases, leaving 12 bases not matched to a gene. CDR3 in amino acids: CASSFGERGPGEQYF. CDR3 sequence (DNA): TGCGCCAGCAGCTTTGGGGAAAGGGGGCCCGGGGAGCAGTACTTC.

J is TRBJ2-1 and V is TRBV11-3; D gene ambiguous. Germline V CDR1 and CDR2: SGHNT, YENEEA. The V end lost 1 base, the J end lost 5 bases, and 12 bases lay between the germline ends. The CDR3 contains 15 residues. CDR3 DNA sequence: TGTGCCAGCAGCTTAGGAGGTTCAAGCGACAATGAGCAGTTCTTC. This encodes CASSLGGSSDNEQFF.

There are a few counts of this clone. This chain connects TRBV15 to TRBJ1-2; D is ambiguous. The CDR3 contains 11 residues. V lost 0 bases, J lost 10 bases, and 6 bases lay in between. Germline V gives CDR1 LNHNV, CDR2 YYDKDF (reference sequence). CDR3 DNA: TGTGCCACCAGCAGAGAACACATCTACACCTTC. It encodes CATSREHIYTF.

The J gene is TRBJ2-7, the V gene TRBV25-1, with D possibly being TRBD2 (6 bases). The CDR3 is 13 residues long. With 1 base removed from V and 7 bases from J, the gap between germline ends came to 11 bases. Germline V gene lookup returns CDR1 MGHDK and CDR2 SYGVNS. CDR3 bases: TGTGCCAGCAGTGAATCGGGGGTTCGGGAGCAGTACTTC. Translated: CASSESGVREQYF.

The chain uses TRBV9 and TRBJ2-1, with D maybe TRBD2 (5 bases). In germline, CDR1 is SGDLS, CDR2 YYNGEE. The CDR3 totals 16 residues. With 0 bases removed from V and 0 bases from J, the gap between germline ends came to 10 bases. This chain's CDR3 is CASSVDDGGSYNEQFF. CDR3 sequence (DNA): TGTGCCAGCAGCGTAGATGACGGAGGCTCCTACAATGAGCAGTTCTTC.

The chain is built from TRBV5-1 and TRBJ2-3, with D possibly TRBD1 on 6 matching bases. CDR3 length equals 15 residues. CDR1 SGHRS and CDR2 YFSETQ come from the germline V gene. Trimming removed 0 bases at V and 2 bases at J, with 10 bases between. This CDR3 is CASSLATGNTDTQYF. The CDR3 region has the DNA TGCGCCAGCAGCTTGGCCACAGGGAACACAGATACGCAGTATTTT.

The rearrangement uses TRBV7-2 and TRBJ2-3; TRBD1 is a possible D gene (5 bases). The CDR3 has 14 amino acids. The V end was cut by 5 bases, the J end by 4 bases, with 13 bases between. The germline V gene encodes CDR1 SGHTA and CDR2 FQGNSA. CDR3 nucleotide sequence: TGTGCCAGCAGCCAAACCCGACAGCCAGATACGCAGTATTTT. Translated: CASSQTRQPDTQYF.

V is TRBV5-1 and J is TRBJ2-5; no clear D gene. Trimming pared 0 bases from V and 2 bases from J, leaving 8 bases between. The germline V gene has CDR1 SGHRS and CDR2 YFSETQ. This CDR3 comprises 14 residues. The CDR3 spells CASSLANPQETQYF. CDR3 in DNA: TGCGCCAGCAGCTTGGCTAACCCACAAGAGACCCAGTACTTC.

The rearrangement joins TRBV9 to TRBJ1-2; D gene uncertain. Trimming removed 2 bases at V and 1 base at J, with 12 bases between. Germline CDR1 reads SGDLS; CDR2 reads YYNGEE. The CDR3 has 15 amino acids. In DNA, the CDR3 is TGTGCCAGCAGCGTCCGAACAGATCTTAACTATGGCTACACCTTC. This sequence encodes CASSVRTDLNYGYTF.

The CDR3 sequence: CSVVAGTPYEQYF. In DNA form, the CDR3 reads TGCAGCGTTGTAGCTGGGACCCCCTACGAGCAGTACTTC. V and J are TRBV29-1 and TRBJ2-7; D may be TRBD1 or TRBD2 (5 bases each). The CDR3 totals 13 residues. CDR1 is SQVTM and CDR2 is ANQGSEA in the germline V gene. Trimming took off 4 bases at V and 2 bases at J, with 12 bases between the two ends.

This clone was seen just once. The chain carries TRBV29-1 and TRBJ2-7, with 7 nucleotides matching TRBD1. The trim removed 5 bases at V and 9 bases at J, leaving 13 bases unmatched. CDR1 and CDR2 (germline): SQVTM, ANQGSEA. The CDR3 spans 13 residues. The CDR3 region is CSVLFNRGTVQYF. DNA of the CDR3: TGCAGCGTTCTATTCAACAGGGGAACCGTGCAGTACTTC.

The genes are TRBV7-3 and TRBJ2-7, with unresolved D. The CDR3 is 13 residues long. Germline CDR1 SGHTA, CDR2 FQGTGA. V was cut by 2 bases and J by 2 bases, with 7 bases left in between. The CDR3 loop is CASSLGYTYEQYF. For the CDR3, the DNA is TGTGCCAGCAGCTTAGGGTATACCTACGAGCAGTACTTC. The full variable domain, with the rest looked up from reference TRBV7-3 and TRBJ2-7, is GAGVSQTPSNKVTEKGKYVELRCDPISGHTALYWYRQSLGQGPEFLIYFQGTGAADDSGLPNDRFFAVRPEGSVSTLKIQRTERGDSAVYLCASSLGYTYEQYFGPGTRLTVT.

As regards this clone: This CDR3 is also generated by other DNA sequences in the sample. The V and J genes are TRBV5-1 and TRBJ1-5; 10 positions agree with TRBD1. The V gene's germline CDR1 is SGHRS and CDR2 YFSETQ. The CDR3 spans 15 residues. After removal of 5 bases from V and 4 bases from J, the junction contained 6 bases not matched to a gene. CDR3 sequence (DNA): TGCGCCAGCAGTCCGACAGGGGGCGGGAATCAGCCCCAGCATTTT. It encodes CASSPTGGGNQPQHF. The entire variable domain, with the rest obtained from reference TRBV5-1 and TRBJ1-5, is as follows: KAGVTQTPRYLIKTRGQQVTLSCSPISGHRSVSWYQQTPGQGLQFLFEYFSETQRNKGNFPGRFSGRQFSNSRSEMNVSTLELGDSALYLCASSPTGGGNQPQHFGDGTRLSIL.

The CDR3 DNA reads TGTGCCAGCAGTTACGAAGGGTTCTCCTACGAGCAGTACTTC. The encoded protein is CASSYEGFSYEQYF. The chain recombines TRBV6-6 with TRBJ2-7, with D uncertain. The CDR3 length is 14 residues. Trimming cost V 2 bases and J 0 bases, with 8 bases left between them. CDR1 and CDR2 (germline): MNHNY, SVGAGI (reference sequence).

The chain joins TRBV5-6 to TRBJ2-7; 8 bases map to TRBD1. V was pared by 2 bases and J by 2 bases, with 3 bases of the junction left unmatched. This CDR3 comprises 14 residues. Looked up from germline, CDR1 is SGHDT and CDR2 is YYEEEE. The CDR3 reads CASSLPGGTYEQYF. In nucleotides, the CDR3 is TGTGCCAGCAGCTTACCAGGGGGCACCTACGAGCAGTACTTC.

The chain combines TRBV19 with TRBJ2-5; 10 bases align to TRBD1. The junction had 3 bases not matched to a gene; V was cut back by 4 bases and J by 4 bases. The germline gives CDR1 LNHDA, CDR2 SQIVND (reference sequence). There are 14 residues in the CDR3. The CDR3, as DNA: TGTGCCAGTAGTACGACAGGGGGCGGAGAGACCCAGTACTTC. This codes for CASSTTGGGETQYF.

The chain has TRBV5-1 and TRBJ2-2, with 7 bases identical to TRBD2. CDR3 length: 16 amino acids. Germline V gene sequence: CDR1 SGHRS, CDR2 YFSETQ. After removal of 0 bases from V and 0 bases from J, the junction contained 2 bases not matched to a gene. CDR3 sequence reads: CASSLDLAANTGELFF. The DNA of the CDR3 is TGCGCCAGCAGCTTGGATCTAGCGGCGAACACCGGGGAGCTGTTTTTT.

The chain employs TRBV6-5 and TRBJ2-1, with 10 bases that match TRBD1. V shed 6 bases and J 3 bases; nucleotides not matched to a gene: 5. CDR3 length: 15 residues. Germline assignment: CDR1 MNHEY and CDR2 SVGAGI. DNA of the CDR3: TGTGCCAGCAGAGCCGGGACAGGGGACTACAATGAGCAGTTCTTC. This encodes CASRAGTGDYNEQFF.

This sequence joins TRBV7-2 and TRBJ1-5; tentative D call: TRBD1 (5 bases). Germline V lookup: CDR1 SGHTA, CDR2 FQGNSA. The germline V and J ends were trimmed by 5 bases and 5 bases, with 19 bases remaining between them. The length of the CDR3 is 16 residues. The CDR3 spells CASSRRGVVGDQPQHF. CDR3 coding DNA: TGTGCCAGCAGCCGACGAGGGGTTGTGGGGGATCAGCCCCAGCATTTT.